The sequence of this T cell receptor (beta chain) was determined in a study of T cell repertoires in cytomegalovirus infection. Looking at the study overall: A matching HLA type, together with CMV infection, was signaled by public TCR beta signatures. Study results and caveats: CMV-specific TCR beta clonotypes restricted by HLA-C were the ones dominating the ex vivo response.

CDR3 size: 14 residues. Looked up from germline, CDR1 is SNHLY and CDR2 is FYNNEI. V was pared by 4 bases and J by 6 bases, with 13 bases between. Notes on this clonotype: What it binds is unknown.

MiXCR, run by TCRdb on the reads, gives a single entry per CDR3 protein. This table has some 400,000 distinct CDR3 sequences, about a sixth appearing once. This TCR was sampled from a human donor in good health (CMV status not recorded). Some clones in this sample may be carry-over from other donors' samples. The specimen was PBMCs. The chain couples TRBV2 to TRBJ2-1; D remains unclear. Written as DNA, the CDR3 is TGTGCCAGCAGTGTATCAAGTTCCGCCAATGAGCAGTTCTTC. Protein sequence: CASSVSSSANEQFF.